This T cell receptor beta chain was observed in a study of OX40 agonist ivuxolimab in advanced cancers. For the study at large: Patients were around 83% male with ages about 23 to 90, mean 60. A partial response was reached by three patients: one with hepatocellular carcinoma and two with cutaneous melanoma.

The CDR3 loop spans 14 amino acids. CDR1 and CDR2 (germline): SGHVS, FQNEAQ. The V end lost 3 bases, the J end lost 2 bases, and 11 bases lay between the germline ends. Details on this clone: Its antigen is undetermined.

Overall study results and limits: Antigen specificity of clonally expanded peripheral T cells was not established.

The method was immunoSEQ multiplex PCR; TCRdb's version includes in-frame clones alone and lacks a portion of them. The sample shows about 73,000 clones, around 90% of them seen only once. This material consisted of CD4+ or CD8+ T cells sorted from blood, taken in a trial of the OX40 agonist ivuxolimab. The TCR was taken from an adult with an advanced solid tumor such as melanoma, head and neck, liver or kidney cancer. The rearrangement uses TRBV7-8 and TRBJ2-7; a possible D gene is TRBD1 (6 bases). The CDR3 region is CASSFGQTPYEQYF. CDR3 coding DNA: TGTGCCAGCAGCTTCGGACAGACTCCCTACGAGCAGTACTTC.